This T cell receptor (beta chain) was sequenced in a study of response to subunit inactivated influenza vaccine. One entry per CDR3 protein, called by TCRdb with MiXCR from the RT-PCR reads. Altogether about 540,000 distinct CDR3 sequences are present, approximately 22% being singletons, with the ten largest covering under 3.5%. Findings and limits, study-wide: Authors suggested few new T cells are recruited by each seasonal influenza vaccination.

Comments on this clonotype: Its target is not known.

Germline V lookup: CDR1 SGHTA, CDR2 FQGNSA. The V segment lost 6 bases and the J segment 4 bases; nucleotides outside the gene matches: 10. The CDR3 extends over 16 amino acids. This sample also appeared in a second study, on T cells expressing NK-cell markers. As that study records: Production of TCR beta cDNA relied on 5'RACE template switching with UMIs. Sequenced donors, eight in total, included seven who were HCMV-seropositive and one who was seronegative. The study found dominant NKG2C+ clonotypes at 1.0-7.0% of CD8+ T cells in about six donors.

Specimen: CD4+ T cells sorted from PBMCs, collected about 12 days after vaccination. The V gene is TRBV7-2, the J gene TRBJ2-2, with TRBD1 matching over 8 bases. The receptor was derived from a man aged 50 to 59 who received an inactivated influenza vaccine. The CDR3 DNA is TGTGCCAGCAGTCCTATAACAGGGGGAGTCACCGGGGAGCTGTTTTTT. This sequence encodes CASSPITGGVTGELFF.